The 26 T cell receptor beta chains below come from one sample, sequenced in a study of tumor and adjacent non-tumor tissue in lung cancer. This sample's RNA came from whole unsorted tissue. The library came from three nested PCR rounds adapted from ARM-PCR protocols. Via MiXCR, TCRdb re-called the multiplex PCR reads, giving one row per CDR3 protein. Of about 93,000 distinct CDR3 sequences in the sample, around 71% were seen once. Sequenced sample: lung tumor tissue. The receptors were sampled from a man in his sixties with non-small cell lung cancer.

This clonotype was recorded many times. In DNA form, the CDR3 reads TGTGCCAGCAGTTACTCGGGGACTAGTTCCGGGGAGCTGTTTTTT. Its protein product is CASSYSGTSSGELFF. This chain uses TRBV6-5 with TRBJ2-2; 8 bases fit TRBD2. There are 15 residues in the CDR3. The V gene's germline CDR1 is MNHEY and CDR2 SVGAGI. With 0 bases clipped from V and 6 bases from J, the junction kept 3 bases outside the gene matches.

As concerns this clonotype: Possible read error: a much larger clone is one base away. The chain recombines TRBV19 with TRBJ1-2; D ambiguous. Germline V gene lookup returns CDR1 LNHDA and CDR2 SQIVND (reference sequence). The CDR3 has 14 amino acids. V was cut by 7 bases and J by 3 bases, with 15 bases left in between. The CDR3 here is CASNPLGWDYGYTF. The DNA of the CDR3 is TGTGCCAGTAATCCTTTGGGATGGGACTATGGCTACACCTTC.

About this clonotype itself: A clone one base away is much larger, so this may be a read error. This chain connects TRBV20-1 to TRBJ1-5; D is unresolved. This CDR3 has 15 residues. Germline CDR1 is DFQATT and CDR2 is SNEGSKA (reference sequence). In DNA form, the CDR3 reads TGCAGTGCTAGAGATATGAACAGACTCAATCGGCCCCAGCATTTT. Protein: CSARDMNRLNRPQHF.

The table lists this clonotype with many counts. The chain uses TRBV5-4 and TRBJ1-2; D possibly corresponds to TRBD1 (5 bases). This CDR3 spans 13 amino acids. Trimming removed 2 bases at V and 9 bases at J, with 14 bases between. CDR1 SGHNT and CDR2 YYREEE come from the germline V gene (reference sequence). DNA for the CDR3: TGTGCCAGCAGCTTATCGGGGCCTGGGAGCTACACCTTC. Its translation is CASSLSGPGSYTF. Full variable domain (rest looked up from reference TRBV5-4 and TRBJ1-2): ETGVTQSPTHLIKTRGQQVTLRCSSQSGHNTVSWYQQALGQGPQFIFQYYREEENGRGNFPPRFSGLQFPNYSSELNVNALELDDSALYLCASSLSGPGSYTFGSGTRLTVV.

The table lists this clonotype with a few counts. With a much larger clone just one base away, this may be a read error. The CDR3 carries no conserved terminal phenylalanine or tryptophan, so it likely arises from a read error. The chain uses TRBV9 and TRBJ1-5, with D perhaps matching TRBD1 (6 bases). The CDR3 has 13 residues. Trimming stripped 4 bases from V and 4 bases from J, with 9 bases between. The germline CDR1 and CDR2 sequences are SGDLS and YYNGEE. CDR3 region: CASSMQGNQPQHS. The CDR3 nucleotides read TGTGCCAGCAGCATGCAGGGGAATCAGCCCCAGCATTCT.

On this clonotype itself: The junction and the germline gene differ at one end; a read error may be behind it. This rearrangement joins TRBV6-5 to TRBJ2-3; maybe TRBD1 (6 bases). CDR1 MNHEY and CDR2 SVGAGI come from the germline V gene. The CDR3 is made up of 14 amino acids. CDR3 DNA: TGTACCAGCAGTTACTCACAGGGCACAGATAGGCAGTATTTT. Protein product: CTSSYSQGTDRQYF.

This clonotype is a singleton in its sample. The chain combines TRBV12-3 or TRBV12-4 with TRBJ1-1; 8 bases map to TRBD1. The CDR3 sequence is 16 residues long. In DNA, the CDR3 is TGTGTTAGCAATTTTTCAGGGGGCAGGAGGAACACTGAAGCTTTCTTT. Encoded protein: CVSNFSGGRRNTEAFF.

Notes on this clonotype: A read error may be the cause here, since a much bigger clone is one base away. The J gene is TRBJ2-3, the V gene TRBV7-8; D might be TRBD1 or TRBD2, each matching 6 bases. The CDR3 consists of 15 residues. Looked up from germline, CDR1 is SGHVS and CDR2 is FQNEAQ. The V gene lost 0 bases and the J gene lost 3 bases, with 10 bases spanning the gap. CDR3 region: CASSLAGGTTDTQYF. The CDR3 DNA reads TGTGCCAGCAGCTTAGCGGGGGGCACTACAGATACGCAGTATTTT.

Worth noting for this clonotype: A junction boundary mismatches the germline segment, possibly from a read error. The CDR3 DNA sequence: TGCTCCAGCAGCCACGACGCTGGGAGCAATCAGCCCCAGCATTTT. Protein product: CSSSHDAGSNQPQHF. The gene calls are TRBV4-1 and TRBJ1-5; D gene uncertain. This CDR3 is 15 amino acids long. Germline loops: CDR1 MGHRA, CDR2 YSYEKL.

As to this clonotype: Possible read error: a much larger clone is one base away. The gene calls are TRBV20-1 and TRBJ2-7; the match to TRBD2 covers 9 bases. Germline V gene sequence: CDR1 DFQATT, CDR2 SNEGSKA (reference sequence). The CDR3 covers 15 residues. The CDR3 sequence: CSARGGGRASNERYF. In nucleotides, the CDR3 is TGCAGTGCTAGAGGGGGCGGGAGGGCCTCCAACGAGCGGTACTTC.

To note about this clonotype: No conserved phenylalanine or tryptophan is present at the end of the CDR3, so a read error is the likely explanation. The chain carries TRBV11-1 and TRBJ2-7; 7 bases map to TRBD1. With 5 bases clipped from V and 1 base from J, the junction kept 11 bases outside the gene matches. Germline V CDR1 and CDR2: SGHAT, FQDESV (reference sequence). The CDR3 has 16 residues. DNA of the CDR3: TGTGCCAGCAGCCTCGACAGGGCCGGTGTTTCCTACGAGCAGTACATC. This gives the protein CASSLDRAGVSYEQYI.

With regard to this clonotype: At one end, the junction sequence differs from germline, possibly due to a read error. The gene calls are TRBV15 and TRBJ2-3; D gene unclear. Germline-derived CDR1 and CDR2 are LNHNV and YYDKDF (reference sequence). The CDR3 runs to 15 residues. As DNA, the CDR3 is TGTGCCACCAACCTGTGGAGCACCCTCTCAGATACGCGGTATTTT. Amino acids: CATNLWSTLSDTRYF.

The J gene is TRBJ2-3, the V gene TRBV6-6; 11 bases map to TRBD2. V gave up 10 bases and J gave up 0 bases; unmatched junction bases: 18. This CDR3 has 19 residues. Germline assignment: CDR1 MNHNY and CDR2 SVGAGI (reference sequence). CDR3 DNA: TGTGCCATCAGGCCTACGGGGACTAGCGGCGGAACTAGCACAGATACGCAGTATTTT. Translation: CAIRPTGTSGGTSTDTQYF.

This clonotype came up a few times. This clone may be a read error of a much larger clone one base away. The V gene is TRBV5-4, the J gene TRBJ2-7; TRBD1 matches 11 bases. The germline V gene has CDR1 SGHNT and CDR2 YYREEE (reference sequence). The CDR3 consists of 12 residues. This CDR3 reads CASSRTGGEQCF. CDR3 DNA: TGTGCCAGCAGCAGGACAGGGGGCGAGCAGTGCTTC.

As for this clonotype: A read error may account for a junction end that differs from germline. The chain links TRBV29-1 to TRBJ1-1, with D possibly being TRBD1 (6 bases). The CDR3 covers 14 residues. Germline-derived CDR1 and CDR2 are SQVTM and ANQGSEA. The DNA for the CDR3 is TGCTGCGTTGAGTTGACAGGTGATGTCACTGAAGCTTTCTTT. Its protein is CCVELTGDVTEAFF.

Relative to its sample, this clonotype is medium-sized (0.01 to 0.1%). The V gene is TRBV6-5, the J gene TRBJ2-5, with TRBD1 matching 9 bases. This CDR3 has 14 residues. CDR1 MNHEY and CDR2 SVGAGI come from the germline V gene. The ends lost 5 bases at V and 5 bases at J; junction bases unmatched: 6. CDR3 region: CASSEQGAEETQYF. CDR3 nucleotide sequence: TGTGCCAGCAGTGAACAGGGGGCTGAGGAGACCCAGTACTTC.

This clonotype was seen repeatedly, ten times or more. This chain joins TRBV20-1 and TRBJ2-1; D is unresolved. The V gene lost 5 bases and the J gene lost 3 bases, with 11 bases spanning the gap. From germline, CDR1 is DFQATT and CDR2 SNEGSKA (reference sequence). This CDR3 has 13 amino acids. The CDR3 is CSARGPSYNEQFF. CDR3 DNA: TGCAGTGCTCGTGGACCCAGCTACAATGAGCAGTTCTTC.

On this clonotype itself: This sequence may be a read error, since a much larger clone differs from it by one base. V and J are TRBV11-3 and TRBJ2-1, with 12 nucleotides matching TRBD2. Germline V gene data show CDR1 as SGHNT and CDR2 as YENEEA. The CDR3 loop spans 14 amino acids. The CDR3 coding sequence is TGTGTCAGCAGCCCGACTAGCGGGAGCAATGAGCAGTTCTTC. As protein: CVSSPTSGSNEQFF.

This clonotype was observed many times. V usage is TRBV6-2 or TRBV6-3 and J usage is TRBJ1-1; 8 bases align to TRBD1. Germline CDR1 MNHEY, CDR2 SVGEGT. CDR3 length: 15 amino acids. V dropped 7 bases and J dropped 1; count of bases not matched to a gene: 8. This CDR3 is CASTTAGTGNTEAFF. The CDR3 DNA sequence: TGTGCCAGCACAACCGCCGGGACAGGGAACACTGAAGCTTTCTTT.

This clonotype was counted many times. The chain joins TRBV10-3 to TRBJ1-2; D might be TRBD1 (6 bases). V lost 6 bases and J 4 bases, leaving 12 bases between the germline ends. The CDR3 is 13 amino acids. Germline CDR1 and CDR2: ENHRY and SYGVKD. CDR3 nucleotides: TGTGCCATCAGCCGGACAGAATCCTATGGCTACACCTTC. It yields the protein CAISRTESYGYTF.

Of note for this clonotype: One junction end disagrees with the germline gene, perhaps due to a read error. The chain joins TRBV29-1 to TRBJ2-7, with 9 bases that match TRBD1. The germline V gene encodes CDR1 SQVTM and CDR2 ANQGSEA. This CDR3 is 15 amino acids long. The CDR3 here is CSVEGTGNRAYEQYF. CDR3 nucleotides: TGCAGCGTTGAGGGGACAGGGAACAGAGCCTATGAGCAGTACTTC.

This clonotype was seen ten or more times. This chain links TRBV29-1 with TRBJ2-7, with TRBD2 matching 13 bases. Trimming removed 4 bases from V and 5 bases from J; junction bases left unmatched: 5. Germline loops: CDR1 SQVTM, CDR2 ANQGSEA. This CDR3 is 14 amino acids long. The CDR3 sequence is CSVGGLAGDHEQYF. The CDR3 coding sequence is TGCAGCGTTGGCGGACTAGCGGGAGACCACGAGCAGTACTTC.

Of note for this clonotype: The missing conserved phenylalanine or tryptophan at the end of this CDR3 makes a read error likely. The chain is built from TRBV29-1 and TRBJ2-5; D unresolved. This CDR3 is 10 amino acids long. Germline V lookup: CDR1 SQVTM, CDR2 ANQGSEA. With 8 bases removed from V and 5 bases from J, the gap between germline ends came to 9 bases. As DNA, the CDR3 is TGCAGCCTGGCGTGGGAGACCCAGTACCTC. It specifies CSLAWETQYL.

This clonotype was counted a few times. The genes are TRBV2 and TRBJ2-5; a possible D gene is TRBD1 (5 bases). The CDR3 is 13 amino acids. The V and J ends lost 6 bases and 5 bases respectively, with 13 bases between them. Per the germline V gene, CDR1 is SNHLY and CDR2 is FYNNEI. CDR3 protein: CASSRQPGETQYF. CDR3 coding DNA: TGTGCCAGCAGCCGACAGCCTGGGGAGACCCAGTACTTC.

This chain connects TRBV20-1 to TRBJ2-3; TRBD2 is a possible D gene (7 bases). The CDR3 consists of 17 residues. Germline values: CDR1 DFQATT, CDR2 SNEGSKA (reference sequence). Trimming cost V 1 base and J 2 bases, with 19 bases left between them. CDR3 coding DNA: TGCAGTGCTAGAGCCCTCTTGCGGGGGCCCTACACAGATACGCAGTATTTT. Translated, it gives CSARALLRGPYTDTQYF.

Of note for this clonotype: A much larger clone lies one base from this, so it may be a read error. The CDR3 nucleotides are TGTGCCAGTAGTACCCCAGACAGGGCCAGCGAGCAGCACTTC. It translates to CASSTPDRASEQHF. The chain links TRBV19 to TRBJ2-7; 7 nucleotides align to TRBD1. The CDR3 spans 14 residues. Germline V lookup: CDR1 LNHDA, CDR2 SQIVND (reference sequence).